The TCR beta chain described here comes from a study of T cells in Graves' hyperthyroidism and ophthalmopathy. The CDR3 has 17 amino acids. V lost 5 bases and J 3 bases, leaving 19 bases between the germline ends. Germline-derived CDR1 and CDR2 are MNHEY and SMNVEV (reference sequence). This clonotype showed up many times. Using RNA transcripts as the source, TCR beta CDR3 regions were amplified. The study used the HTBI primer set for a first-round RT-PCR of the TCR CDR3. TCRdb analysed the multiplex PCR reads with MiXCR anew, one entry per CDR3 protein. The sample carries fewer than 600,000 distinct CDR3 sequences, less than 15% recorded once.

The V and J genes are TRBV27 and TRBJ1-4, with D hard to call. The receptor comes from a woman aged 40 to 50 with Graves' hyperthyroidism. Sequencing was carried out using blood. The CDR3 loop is CASSQVDLGIPNEKLFF. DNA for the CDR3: TGTGCCAGCAGTCAAGTAGATTTGGGGATACCTAATGAAAAACTGTTTTTT. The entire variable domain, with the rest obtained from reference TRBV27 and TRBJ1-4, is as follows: EAQVTQNPRYLITVTGKKLTVTCSQNMNHEYMSWYRQDPGLGLRQIYYSMNVEVTDKGDVPEGYKVSRKEKRNFPLILESPSPNQTSLYFCASSQVDLGIPNEKLFFGSGTQLSVL.